This T cell receptor beta chain was observed in a study of regulatory T cells in long-lasting Graves disease. As to time point: persistent/refractory GD, antithyroid drugs over 5 years with positive TRAb. Extracted RNA from PBMCs served as the source of the TCR library. As regards this clonotype: A read error may produce the germline difference seen at one junction end.

Germline V lookup: CDR1 SGHRS, CDR2 YFSETQ. The length of the CDR3 is 14 residues. Building of the TCR beta libraries involved iRepertoire HTBI primers and Arm-PCR of CDR3 regions. TCRdb re-called the multiplex PCR reads through MiXCR, storing one row per CDR3 protein. Of approximately 400,000 distinct CDR3 sequences listed, about a fifth are singletons. Sequences were derived from peripheral blood mononuclear cells (PBMCs), sampled when the disease was refractory, from a patient treated with antithyroid drugs. The chain joins TRBV5-1 to TRBJ2-7; TRBD2 aligns across 9 bases. The origin of this receptor is a female donor with Graves disease. Written as DNA, the CDR3 is TGCACCAGCAGCTTGGTTAGCGGGAGCTACGAGCAGTACTTC. It translates to CTSSLVSGSYEQYF.